This TCR beta chain was captured in a study of beta chain features in type 1 diabetes (dated by TCRdb to 2017 to 2018). About the full investigation: Mean age, gender distribution, total cell number and subset yield did not differ between patients and healthy donors. Naive and central memory subsets were obtained from all 30 or so donors, but regulatory and stem cell-like memory subsets were isolated from only 8 patients and roughly eight healthy donors. In the study, TCRB repertoires of sorted circulating CD4+ T cell subsets from recently diagnosed type 1 diabetes patients were compared with those of matched healthy donors. A total of 107,917,701 sorted cells were examined across all samples, and RNA yield correlated strongly with the number of cells per subset.

Study-level results and caveats: Only small numbers of individuals were included in the HLA sub-analyses, which left unresolved whether HLA type had any influence on TCRB rearrangement. Patients with type 1 diabetes made fewer insertions and deleted more nucleotides at VDJ recombination sites, implying thymic rearrangement abnormalities. Shorter templates might be favored by PCR, yet because patient and control samples were amplified and corrected together, any such skew would affect both groups equally. Because cDNA was sequenced instead of genomic DNA, highly expressing activated cells could be over-represented, though the groups showed no difference in activation or CD3 levels. Naive, central memory and regulatory TCRB repertoires appeared to be more similar among patients than among healthy donors. A moderate but significant shortening of TCRB CDR3 length was observed in type 1 diabetes patients in all four CD4+ subsets.

Taken from cysteine to phenylalanine, the CDR3 has 16 residues. The sequence is cut down to CDR3 DNA, 48 bases in frame from base 1. According to the germline V gene, CDR1 reads SGHRS and CDR2 reads YFSETQ. Trimmed from V: 3 bases; trimmed from J: 5 bases; junction bases lacking a gene match: 11. This clone has just a few counts. It has no known antigen specificity. No per-base quality is available; no much larger clone lies one base away. The entire amount of isolated RNA was reverse transcribed using the High Capacity cDNA Reverse Transcription Kit, so the sequenced TCRB transcripts were expressed ones. Naive, central memory and regulatory T cell samples underwent deep immunoSEQ sequencing, averaging about 3.3 million total reads per sample. Sorted cells were lysed in RLT buffer, and RNA was extracted using DNase-treated RNeasy Micro or Mini kits according to cell number. Each cell subset was processed on its own to prevent cross-contamination, while patient and healthy donor samples were processed together. TCRB sequences were amplified from cDNA with the immunoSEQ multiplex PCR, producing 87-bp fragments spanning the CDR3 region. Sequencing of the amplicons was done on the Illumina HiSeq platform. From the authors' description of their analysis: Synthetic template baselines were used to correct PCR bias computationally, reads within Hamming distance 2 were collapsed, and singletons that could not be merged were discarded. By aligning reads against IMGT, V, D and J genes, CDR3 length, and insertions or deletions at six rearrangement sites were assigned. Within each subset, clonotype counts were normalized to sorted cell number, after which true diversity and Gini coefficients were computed with the tcR R package. The overlap coefficient, calculated on TCRB nucleotide sequences, was used to quantify repertoire sharing. TCRdb provides this immuneACCESS table in a form limited to in-frame rearrangements. Some clones are lacking; in checked studies, under half of them reflect an unresolved V gene, and why the rest are absent is not known. V and J calls and clone size are copied from that table; D and trimming were computed from the DNA. This sample holds a few hundred thousand clones; roughly a tenth were observed only once. The ten largest clones capture about 0.6% of the sample.

Each donor gave one peripheral blood draw, about 110 mL on average, collected into heparinised tubes. Using a panel that included CD45RO, CCR7, CD25, CD127, CD95 and CD27, naive, central memory, regulatory and stem cell-like memory CD4+ T cells were sorted on a BD FACSAria II. Purity was above 95% for every sorted population. Right away, PBMCs were isolated by Lymphoprep density gradient centrifugation and were stained directly, with no culture step. So that batch effects would be minimized, each experiment stained and sorted samples in pairs, pairing one healthy donor with one patient. Material: central memory CD4+ T cells from blood. The receptor comes from a man aged 30 to 39 with type 1 diabetes. The chain is made from TRBV5-1 and TRBJ2-5; 9 bases in the middle match TRBD2. The CDR3 in this case is CASSSLAGVVEETQYF. DNA sequence: TGCGCCAGCAGCTCGTTAGCGGGAGTGGTCGAGGAGACCCAGTACTTC. This CDR3, with the reference TRBV5-1 and TRBJ2-5 proteins standing in past its ends, gives the full variable domain KAGVTQTPRYLIKTRGQQVTLSCSPISGHRSVSWYQQTPGQGLQFLFEYFSETQRNKGNFPGRFSGRQFSNSRSEMNVSTLELGDSALYLCASSSLAGVVEETQYFGPGTRLLVL.